One and the same sample provided the 12 T cell receptor beta chains below, sequenced in a study of blood T cells in healthy people across ages. Using a J-beta primer mix together with a sample-barcoded 5' primer, a second PCR was run for roughly 7 to 11 cycles. TCRdb passed the 5' RACE reads through MiXCR, listing each CDR3 protein once. Found here are hundreds of thousands of distinct CDR3 sequences, under 80% of them singletons; the top ten hold 28%. Sequencing was carried out using blood. The receptors here all came from a man younger than 45 in good health.

V and J are TRBV9 and TRBJ2-7, with 10 nucleotides matching TRBD1. V trimming: 1 base; J trimming: 2 bases; junction bases outside the gene matches: 3. CDR1 and CDR2 (germline): SGDLS, YYNGEE. CDR3 length: 15 residues. CDR3 DNA sequence: TGTGCCAGCAGCGTATACGGGACAGGGGCCTACGAGCAGTACTTC. Translation gives CASSVYGTGAYEQYF.

This clonotype was counted once. The chain joins TRBV3-1 to TRBJ2-1, with D tentatively TRBD2 (6 bases). Germline V gives CDR1 LGHDT, CDR2 YNNKEL (reference sequence). Trimming shortened V by 1 base and J by 8 bases, and 15 bases separated the two germline ends. This CDR3 has 15 residues. The CDR3 nucleotides are TGTGCCAGCAGCCAAGGCCCCCGGGACTTTGATGAGCAGTTCTTC. It is translated as CASSQGPRDFDEQFF.

This clonotype showed up just a few times. The V call is TRBV28, the J call TRBJ1-6, with D perhaps TRBD1 (6 bases). The germline CDR1 and CDR2 sequences are MDHEN and SYDVKM. V lost 1 base to trimming and J lost 10 bases, with 14 bases between them. CDR3 length equals 15 residues. The CDR3 here is CASSLFGGFSSPLHF. In DNA form, the CDR3 reads TGTGCCAGCAGTTTATTTGGGGGCTTTAGCTCACCCCTCCACTTT.

This chain uses TRBV11-2 with TRBJ2-3, with TRBD1 matching over 9 bases. Germline values: CDR1 SGHAT, CDR2 FQNNGV. This CDR3 is built from 16 residues. V shed 4 bases and J 5 bases; nucleotides not matched to a gene: 10. The CDR3 DNA reads TGTGCCAGCAGCTCGCAATTAGGGACAGGGATAGATACGCAGTATTTT. This sequence encodes CASSSQLGTGIDTQYF.

CDR3 sequence (DNA): TGTGCCAGCAGGACCGGGACAGAGACCCAGTACTTC. This encodes CASRTGTETQYF. The V call is TRBV7-2, the J call TRBJ2-7; D is tentatively TRBD1 or TRBD2 (5 bases each). The J call may be wrong; the DNA end is better matched by TRBJ2-5. CDR3 length: 12 amino acids. The germline gives CDR1 SGHTA, CDR2 FQGNSA.

CDR3 DNA: TGCAGCGTTGCCCTTGGGACTAGCGGCACAGATACGCAGTATTTT. This codes for CSVALGTSGTDTQYF. V is TRBV29-1 and J is TRBJ2-3; 10 nucleotides line up with TRBD2. The germline CDR1 and CDR2 sequences are SQVTM and ANQGSEA. The CDR3 totals 15 residues. V shed 4 bases and J 1 base; nucleotides not matched to a gene: 5.

Regarding this clonotype: Germline and junction disagree at one end, which may indicate a read error. The rearrangement links TRBV7-2 to TRBJ2-5, with D possibly TRBD1 on 6 matching bases. CDR3 size: 13 residues. CDR1 is SGHTA and CDR2 is FQGNSA in the germline V gene. CDR3 amino acids: CVSSDKGVETQYF. CDR3 sequence (DNA): TGTGTCAGCAGCGACAAGGGGGTAGAGACCCAGTACTTC.

The J gene is TRBJ2-1, the V gene TRBV16; TRBD2 is a possible D gene (7 bases). CDR3 length: 14 residues. V gave up 0 bases and J gave up 8 bases, with 11 bases separating them. Germline values: CDR1 KGHSY, CDR2 FQNENV. CDR3 coding DNA: TGTGCCAGCAGCCAATCTCAAGGGGGGGATGAGCAGTTCTTC. It yields the protein CASSQSQGGDEQFF. The full variable domain, completed using reference TRBV16 and TRBJ2-1, is GEEVAQTPKHLVRGEGQKAKLYCAPIKGHSYVFWYQQVLKNEFKFLISFQNENVFDETGMPKERFSAKCLPNSPCSLEIQATKLEDSAVYFCASSQSQGGDEQFFGPGTRLTVL.

V and J are TRBV20-1 and TRBJ2-4, with 10 bases lining up with TRBD2. The V and J ends lost 5 bases and 0 bases, in that order; junction bases with no gene match: 13. The CDR3 sequence is 18 residues long. CDR1 is DFQATT and CDR2 is SNEGSKA in the germline V gene (reference sequence). The CDR3 protein is CSAPTGTSVRLAKNIQYF. CDR3 nucleotides: TGCAGTGCTCCTACCGGGACTAGCGTTCGACTAGCCAAAAACATTCAGTACTTC.

This clonotype was seen only once. The V and J genes are TRBV12-5 and TRBJ2-5; 9 bases are a match to TRBD2. The closer fit of TRBJ2-1 to the DNA end suggests the J call may be wrong. There are 14 residues in the CDR3. CDR1 and CDR2 (germline): LGHNT, FRNRAP. The DNA for the CDR3 is TGTGCTAGTGGTCGCGGGGGGGCTCAAGAGACCCAGTTCTTC. It translates to CASGRGGAQETQFF.

The chain uses TRBV29-1 and TRBJ2-3; D assignment may be TRBD1 or TRBD2 (6 bases each). This CDR3 spans 17 amino acids. CDR1 and CDR2 (germline): SQVTM, ANQGSEA. Trimming removed 0 bases from V and 5 bases from J, with 21 bases in between. In DNA form, the CDR3 reads TGCAGCGTTGAAGAAGGGCCCGGGGGCCTAAGGATAGATACGCAGTATTTT. Amino acid sequence: CSVEEGPGGLRIDTQYF.

The chain combines TRBV12-3 or TRBV12-4 with TRBJ1-4; no definite D call. The CDR3 contains 14 residues. Trimming took off 0 bases at V and 4 bases at J, with 6 bases between the two ends. The DNA of the CDR3 is TGTGCCAGCAGTTTAGCTGGGTATAATGAAAAACTGTTTTTT. Encoded protein: CASSLAGYNEKLFF.